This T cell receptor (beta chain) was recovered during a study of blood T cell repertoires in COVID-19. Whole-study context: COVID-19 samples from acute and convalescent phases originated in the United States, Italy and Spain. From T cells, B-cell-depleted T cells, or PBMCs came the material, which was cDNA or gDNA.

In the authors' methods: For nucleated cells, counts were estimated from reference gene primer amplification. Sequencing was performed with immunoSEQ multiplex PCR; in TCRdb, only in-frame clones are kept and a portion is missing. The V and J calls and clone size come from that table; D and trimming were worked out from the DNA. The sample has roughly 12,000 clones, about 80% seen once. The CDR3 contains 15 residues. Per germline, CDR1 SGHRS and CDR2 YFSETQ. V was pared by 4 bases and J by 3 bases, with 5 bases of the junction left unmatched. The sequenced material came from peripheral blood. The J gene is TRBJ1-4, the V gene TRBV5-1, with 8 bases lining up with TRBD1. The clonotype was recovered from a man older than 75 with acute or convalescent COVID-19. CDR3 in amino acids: CASSDRQGPNEKLFF. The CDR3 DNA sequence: TGCGCCAGCAGCGACAGACAGGGGCCTAATGAAAAACTGTTTTTT.